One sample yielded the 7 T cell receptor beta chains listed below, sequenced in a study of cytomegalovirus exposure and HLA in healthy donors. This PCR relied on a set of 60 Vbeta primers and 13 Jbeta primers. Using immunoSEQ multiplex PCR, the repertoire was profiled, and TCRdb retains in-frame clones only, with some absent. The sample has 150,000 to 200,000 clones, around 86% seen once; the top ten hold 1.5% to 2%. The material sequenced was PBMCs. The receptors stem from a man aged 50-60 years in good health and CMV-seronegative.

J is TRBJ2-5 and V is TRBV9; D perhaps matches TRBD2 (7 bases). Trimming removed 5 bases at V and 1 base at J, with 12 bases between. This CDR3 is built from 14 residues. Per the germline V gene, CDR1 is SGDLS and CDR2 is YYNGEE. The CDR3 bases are TGTGCCAGCAGTGATAGGGGGGGCCAAGAGACCCAGTACTTC. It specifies CASSDRGGQETQYF.

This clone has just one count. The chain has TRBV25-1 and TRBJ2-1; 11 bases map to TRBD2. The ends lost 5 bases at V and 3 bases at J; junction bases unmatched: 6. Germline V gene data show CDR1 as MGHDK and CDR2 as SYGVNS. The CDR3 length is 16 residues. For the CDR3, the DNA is TGTGCCAGCAGTTTTGGCGGGACTAGCGGCTACAATGAGCAGTTCTTC. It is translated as CASSFGGTSGYNEQFF.

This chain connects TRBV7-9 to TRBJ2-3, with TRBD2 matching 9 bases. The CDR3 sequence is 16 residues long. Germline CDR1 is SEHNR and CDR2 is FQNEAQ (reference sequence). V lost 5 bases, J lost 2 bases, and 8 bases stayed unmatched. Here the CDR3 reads CASSNLGTSTTDTQYF. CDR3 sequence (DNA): TGTGCCAGCAGCAACCTTGGGACTAGCACCACAGATACGCAGTATTTT.

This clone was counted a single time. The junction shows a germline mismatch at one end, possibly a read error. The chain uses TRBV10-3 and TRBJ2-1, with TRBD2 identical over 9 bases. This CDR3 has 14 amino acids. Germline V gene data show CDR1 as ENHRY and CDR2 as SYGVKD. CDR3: CASSLAGTYNEQFF. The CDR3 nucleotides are TGTGCCAGCAGTCTAGCGGGGACCTACAATGAGCAGTTCTTC.

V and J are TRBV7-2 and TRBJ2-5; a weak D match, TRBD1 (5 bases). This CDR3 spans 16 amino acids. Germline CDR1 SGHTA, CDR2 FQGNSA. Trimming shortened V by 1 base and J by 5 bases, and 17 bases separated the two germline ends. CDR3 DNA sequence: TGTGCCAGCAGCTTAGTTAGACGGAGACCAGGGGAGACCCAGTACTTC. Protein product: CASSLVRRRPGETQYF.

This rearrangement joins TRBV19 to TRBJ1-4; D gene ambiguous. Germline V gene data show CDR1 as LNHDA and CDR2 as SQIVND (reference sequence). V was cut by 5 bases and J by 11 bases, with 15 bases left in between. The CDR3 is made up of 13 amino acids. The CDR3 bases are TGTGCCAGTAGTCCCTTGGACGGGGATAAACTGTTTTTT. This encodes CASSPLDGDKLFF.

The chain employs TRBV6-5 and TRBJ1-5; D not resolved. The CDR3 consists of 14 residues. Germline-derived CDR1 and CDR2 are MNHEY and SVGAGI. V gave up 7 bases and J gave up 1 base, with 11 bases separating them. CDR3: CASNGERSNQPQHF. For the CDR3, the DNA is TGTGCCAGCAATGGGGAGCGGAGCAATCAGCCCCAGCATTTT.